The sample holds a few counts of the clone carrying this T cell receptor (beta chain). This sample is drawn from a study of regulatory T cells in long-lasting Graves disease. HTBI primers from iRepertoire and Arm-PCR of CDR3 regions yielded the TCR beta libraries. TCRdb analysed the multiplex PCR reads with MiXCR anew, one entry per CDR3 protein. Of some 400,000 distinct CDR3 sequences listed, 15% were seen once; the top ten hold approximately 16%. Time point defined: newly diagnosed GD, antithyroid drugs for less than 3 months. RNA from PBMCs was the source of the TCR library. The same data also contributed to another study, on T cells in Graves' hyperthyroidism and ophthalmopathy. That report adds: Uncontrolled infection, other autoimmune disease, pregnancy or lactation led to exclusion.

The TCR comes from a young woman with Graves disease. Specimen: peripheral blood mononuclear cells (PBMCs), collected at new diagnosis, from a patient treated with antithyroid drugs.

CDR3 protein: CASSYTDQTTGELFF. As DNA, the CDR3 is TGTGCCAGCAGTTACACGGACCAGACCACCGGGGAGCTGTTTTTT. The chain uses TRBV6-2 or TRBV6-3 and TRBJ2-2, with D uncertain. V lost 2 bases and J lost 4, with 11 bases in between. Germline V lookup: CDR1 MNHEY, CDR2 SVGEGT. The CDR3 contains 15 residues.